This is a list of T cell receptor beta chains from one sample in a study of cytomegalovirus exposure and HLA in healthy donors. The repertoire was sequenced with immunoSEQ multiplex PCR; TCRdb's copy has only in-frame clones and lacks some. The sample is made up of some 110,000 clones, and the top ten hold more than 3% of it. The sequencing sample was made of PBMCs. The receptors shown here come from a man aged 25-40 years in good health and CMV-seronegative. Each CDR3 is given with its conserved first and last residue. A D gene is named only where the DNA matches it firmly.

j_gene | d_gene | v_gene | CDR3nt | CDR3aa
TRBJ2-7 | TRBD2 | TRBV4-2 | TGTGCCAGCAGCCAAGCCGGGACTAGCGGGGGCCACTACGAGCAGTACTTC | CASSQAGTSGGHYEQYF
TRBJ2-2 | TRBD1 | TRBV11-3 | TGTGCCAGCAGCCCCTGGGACAGGGGGACCGGGGAGCTGTTTTTT | CASSPWDRGTGELFF
TRBJ2-7 | NA | TRBV4-3 | TGCGCCAGCAGCCTCCAACTAGGACTATTGTACGAGCAGTACTTC | CASSLQLGLLYEQYF
TRBJ1-2 | TRBD1 | TRBV10-3 | TGTGCCATCATGGACGTGGAGGACAGGTCTTTTACTGGCTACACCTTC | CAIMDVEDRSFTGYTF
TRBJ2-1 | NA | TRBV14 | TGTGCCAGCAGCCAAGATGCCAGAGGCTCCTACAATGAGCAGTTCTTC | CASSQDARGSYNEQFF
TRBJ1-3 | TRBD1 | TRBV4-3 | TGCGCCAGCAGCCAGGGTGGGACAGGGGACAACACCATATATTTT | CASSQGGTGDNTIYF
TRBJ2-3 | NA | TRBV5-1 | TGCGCCAGCAGCCCTACTAGCCGGAGTACAGATACGCAGTATTTT | CASSPTSRSTDTQYF
TRBJ2-5 | NA | TRBV2 | TGTGCCAGCAGTTTCAGGGAAGAGACCCAGTACTTC | CASSFREETQYF
TRBJ1-2 | NA | TRBV29-1 | TGCAGCGTTAAATGGAGTGACGGGATTAGCGGCTACACCTTC | CSVKWSDGISGYTF
TRBJ1-2 | NA | TRBV5-4 | TGTGCCAGCGGCCTGACGGGGGACCCTAACTATGGCTACACCTTC | CASGLTGDPNYGYTF
TRBJ2-5 | NA | TRBV19 | TGTGCCAGTAGTATTAGAGGGGGAGAGACCCAGTACTTC | CASSIRGGETQYF
TRBJ2-3 | NA | TRBV25-1 | TGTGCCAGCAGTGGGGGCGGGGTAGCGACGGATACGCAGTATTTT | CASSGGGVATDTQYF
TRBJ1-1 | NA | TRBV27 | TGTGCCAGCAGTTGGACGGAGGGAACTGAAGCTTTCTTT | CASSWTEGTEAFF
TRBJ2-2 | TRBD2 | TRBV7-3 | TGTGCCAGCAGCGCCCCAGCGGGGGGTCCCGGGGAGCTGTTTTTT | CASSAPAGGPGELFF
TRBJ2-1 | TRBD2 | TRBV7-2 | TGTGCCAGCAGCTCAGCGGGGCACCACGAGCAGTTCTTC | CASSSAGHHEQFF
TRBJ2-3 | NA | TRBV5-4 | TGTGCCAGCAGGCGGTCTAGCACAGATACGCAGTATTTT | CASRRSSTDTQYF
TRBJ2-7 | TRBD2 | TRBV10-3 | TGTGCCATCAGTGAAAAGGGGACTAGCGGGGGGCCCCTCCACGAGCAGTACTTC | CAISEKGTSGGPLHEQYF
TRBJ2-2 | TRBD2 | TRBV5-1 | TGCGCCAGCAGCTCCACGCCGGAAGCGGGGAGCACCGGGGAGCTGTTTTTT | CASSSTPEAGSTGELFF
TRBJ2-1 | NA | TRBV9 | TGTGCCAGCAGCGTGGGGGATAGCGGCCAATACAATGAGCAGTTCTTC | CASSVGDSGQYNEQFF
TRBJ2-7 | NA | TRBV15 | TGTGCCACCAGCGATGCTAGTACTGCCGTTGCCTACGAGCAGTACTTC | CATSDASTAVAYEQYF
TRBJ1-1 | TRBD1 | TRBV6-5 | TGTGCCAGCCGCCGGGACAGGGGGCTGGGTGAAGCTTTCTTT | CASRRDRGLGEAFF
TRBJ2-7 | NA | TRBV23-1 | TGCGCCAGCAGTCAATCTATCCGTTACGAGCAGTACTTC | CASSQSIRYEQYF
TRBJ2-3 | NA | TRBV11-2 | TGTGCCAGCAGAGAGGCAGGGGCCCATACGCAGTATTTT | CASREAGAHTQYF
TRBJ2-5 | NA | TRBV19 | TGTGCCAGTAGTATGTATACACAGACCCAGTACTTC | CASSMYTQTQYF
TRBJ1-1 | NA | TRBV20-1 | TGCAGTGCTCACAGGGAGTATGAAGCTTTCTTT | CSAHREYEAFF
TRBJ2-5 | TRBD1 | TRBV5-6 | TGTGCCAGCAGCCCTCGGGACAGAGAGACCCAGTACTTC | CASSPRDRETQYF
TRBJ2-1 | NA | TRBV27 | TGTGCCAGCAGTTTATCTGGCTTCAGCTCCTACAATGAGCAGTTCTTC | CASSLSGFSSYNEQFF
TRBJ2-5 | TRBD1 | TRBV5-6 | TGTGCCAGCAGCCTCAGGACAGGCCTGCAAGAGACCCAGTACTTC | CASSLRTGLQETQYF
TRBJ2-1 | NA | TRBV11-3 | TGTGCCAGCAGCTTAGATAGGGCCGAGGGTGAGCAGTTCTTC | CASSLDRAEGEQFF
TRBJ1-4 | NA | TRBV28 | TGTGCCAGCAGTTTAGAGGACAGAGAGGAAAAACTGTTTTTT | CASSLEDREEKLFF
TRBJ2-7 | NA | TRBV15 | TGTGCCACCAGCAGATCAACAGGGTTCTACGAGCAGTACTTC | CATSRSTGFYEQYF
TRBJ2-4 | NA | TRBV7-2 | TGTGCCAGCAGCTCGGGACTCGCCAAAAACATTCAGTACTTC | CASSSGLAKNIQYF
TRBJ2-1 | TRBD2 | TRBV27 | TGTGCCAGCCATAGGCGGGGGGCCTACAATGAGCAGTTCTTC | CASHRRGAYNEQFF
TRBJ1-3 | NA | TRBV28 | TGTGCCAGTTCAAGCCGAAACTCTGGAAACACCATATATTTT | CASSSRNSGNTIYF
TRBJ2-5 | TRBD1 | TRBV5-1 | TGCGCCAGCAGCTTGGTTGGGACAGGGGTTCGAGAGGCCCAGTACTTC | CASSLVGTGVREAQYF
TRBJ1-5 | TRBD1 | TRBV29-1 | TGCAGCGTTGCGTCCGGGACAGGGACGCACCAGCCCCAGCATTTT | CSVASGTGTHQPQHF
TRBJ2-1 | TRBD2 | TRBV4-2 | TGTGCCAGCAGCCAAGGGACTAGCGGGGGGGCCAATGAGCAGTTCTTC | CASSQGTSGGANEQFF
TRBJ2-1 | NA | TRBV7-8 | TGTGCCAGCAGCTTAAAGGTCGCGGGGTGGTACAATGAGCAGTTCTTC | CASSLKVAGWYNEQFF
TRBJ2-1 | TRBD1 | TRBV29-1 | TGCAGCGCAAGGACAGGGGGGGACAATGAGCAGTTCTTC | CSARTGGDNEQFF
TRBJ2-7 | TRBD1 | TRBV25-1 | TGTGCCAGCAGTTACCTGGACAGGGGTGACGAGCAGTACTTC | CASSYLDRGDEQYF
TRBJ2-1 | NA | TRBV5-4 | TGTGCCAGCAGCTTGGGGCAGGACTCCTACAATGAGCAGTTCTTC | CASSLGQDSYNEQFF
TRBJ2-1 | NA | TRBV14 | TGTGCCAGCAGCCAAAATTCTTATGAGCAGTTCTTC | CASSQNSYEQFF
TRBJ1-2 | NA | TRBV10-3 | TGTGCCATCAGTGTTGGAGTCGGCTATGGCTACACCTTC | CAISVGVGYGYTF
TRBJ2-7 | NA | TRBV7-7 | TGTGCCAGCAGCAGTTCGACAGACTCCTACGAGCAGTACTTC | CASSSSTDSYEQYF
TRBJ1-4 | NA | TRBV2 | TGTGCCAGCAGTGAAGGGCGCGGAAAACTGTTTTTT | CASSEGRGKLFF
TRBJ2-1 | TRBD2 | TRBV11-2 | TGTGCCAGCAGCTCACTAGCGGGGGGGCACGAGCAGTTCTTC | CASSSLAGGHEQFF
TRBJ1-2 | NA | TRBV6-6 | TGTGCCAGCAGTTACTTCGACACTAACTATGGCTACACCTTC | CASSYFDTNYGYTF
TRBJ1-6 | NA | TRBV4-2 | TGTGCCAGCAGCCAAGATTTGCGGACAACGAGCTCCTATAATTCACCCCTCCACTTT | CASSQDLRTTSSYNSPLHF
TRBJ2-7 | TRBD1 | TRBV30 | TGTGCCTGGGGTTACGAGGACAGGATCAAGCAGTACTTC | CAWGYEDRIKQYF
TRBJ1-1 | TRBD1 | TRBV11-2 | TGTGCCAGCAGCATTACAGGGGTGGAAACTGAAGCTTTCTTT | CASSITGVETEAFF
TRBJ2-7 | NA | TRBV29-1 | TGCAGCGGAACCGGGACATCCTACGAGCAGTACTTC | CSGTGTSYEQYF
TRBJ1-1 | NA | TRBV4-1 | TGCGCCAGCAGCCAAGCGCAGGCCTTGAACACTGAAGCTTTCTTT | CASSQAQALNTEAFF
TRBJ2-5 | NA | TRBV29-1 | TGCAGCGGGTCGGTCAGGGGCGGAGAGACCCAGTACTTC | CSGSVRGGETQYF
TRBJ2-3 | TRBD2 | TRBV6-1 | TGTGCCAGCAGCTCACTAGCGGGGGGGCGAGATACGCAGTATTTT | CASSSLAGGRDTQYF
TRBJ1-5 | TRBD1 | TRBV6-1 | TGTGCCAGCACCGATGGGACAGACAATCAGCCCCAGCATTTT | CASTDGTDNQPQHF
TRBJ2-3 | TRBD1 | TRBV4-1 | TGCGCCAGCAGCCAAGTTCACAGGGGTGCAGATACGCAGTATTTT | CASSQVHRGADTQYF
TRBJ1-2 | TRBD1 | TRBV5-1 | TGCGCCAGCAGGGCCGGGACAGGAGTTAGCTATGGCTACACCTTC | CASRAGTGVSYGYTF
TRBJ1-1 | NA | TRBV19 | TGTGCCACCTCCCCGCGGGGGACTGAAGCTTTCTTT | CATSPRGTEAFF
TRBJ2-1 | NA | TRBV7-8 | TGTGCCAGCAGCTTCGGGGGAACCTACAATGAGCAGTTCTTC | CASSFGGTYNEQFF